The 10 T cell receptor beta chains below come from one sample, sequenced in a study of human T cells and chemical hapten exposure. The time point here: patch test 2, 6 weeks after DPC sensitization. As for treatment: therapeutic diphenylcyclopropenone sensitization with weekly scalp DPC. TCRdb analysed the RACE reads with MiXCR anew, one entry per CDR3 protein. The table includes some 350,000 distinct CDR3 sequences, just under 6.5% detected once. The material was whole blood, obtained in connection with sensitization to the hapten diphenylcyclopropenone (DPC). These receptors all come from a woman younger than 30 with alopecia areata. Some clones in this sample may be carry-over from other donors' samples.

This clonotype was seen many times. This rearrangement joins TRBV6-5 to TRBJ1-2, with D unclear. This CDR3 spans 13 amino acids. Germline V gene sequence: CDR1 MNHEY, CDR2 SVGAGI. Trimming pared 5 bases from V and 8 bases from J, leaving 15 bases between. CDR3 nucleotides: TGTGCCAGCAGTCGTAATCCCGGTGGAGGCTACACCTTC. It translates to CASSRNPGGGYTF.

This clonotype was observed a handful of times. In nucleotides, the CDR3 is TGTGCCAGCAGATACCACGCGGGACAGGGGGGCTATGGCTACACCTTC. Amino acids: CASRYHAGQGGYGYTF. This rearrangement joins TRBV7-2 to TRBJ1-2, with 11 nucleotides matching TRBD1. J lost 4 bases, V lost 6 bases, and 10 bases had no gene match. The CDR3 runs to 16 residues. CDR1 is SGHTA and CDR2 is FQGNSA in the germline V gene.

V is TRBV12-3 or TRBV12-4 and J is TRBJ2-2, with D tentatively TRBD1 (6 bases). This CDR3 has 15 residues. V was pared by 5 bases and J by 3 bases, with 13 bases between. The CDR3 DNA reads TGTGCCAGCAGTCAATGGACAGCTTACACCGGGGAGCTGTTTTTT. It specifies CASSQWTAYTGELFF.

Notes on this clonotype: The CDR3 carries no conserved terminal phenylalanine or tryptophan, so it likely arises from a read error. The gene calls are TRBV12-3 or TRBV12-4 and TRBJ1-2, with a weak D call TRBD1 (5 bases). Trimming removed 1 base from V and 4 bases from J, with 7 bases in between. The CDR3 spans 13 residues. The CDR3, as DNA: TGTGCCAGCAGTTTAGGACAGTCCTATGGCTACACCTAC. Protein product: CASSLGQSYGYTY.

This clonotype showed up just a few times. A read error may account for a junction end that differs from germline. This chain uses TRBV6-2 or TRBV6-3 with TRBJ2-3; D unclear. The CDR3 contains 14 residues. Germline V CDR1 and CDR2: MNHEY, SVGEGT. The CDR3 region is CASSDSSTSDTQYF. CDR3 DNA sequence: TGTGCCAGCAGTGACTCCTCTACATCAGATACGCAGTATTTT.

This clonotype was counted at least ten times. The chain couples TRBV27 to TRBJ1-1; weak D call: TRBD1 (5 bases). Germline CDR1 is MNHEY and CDR2 is SMNVEV (reference sequence). The CDR3 loop spans 17 amino acids. V was cut by 5 bases and J by 4 bases, with 23 bases left in between. The chain's CDR3 is CASSPDNRLREGTEAFF. The CDR3 DNA is TGTGCCAGCAGTCCCGACAACAGGTTGCGGGAGGGCACTGAAGCTTTCTTT.

This rearrangement joins TRBV7-9 to TRBJ2-6; 7 bases agree with TRBD1. The J segment lost 1 base and the V segment lost 3 bases, leaving 15 bases of the junction unmatched. CDR3 length: 20 amino acids. Germline lookup yields CDR1 SEHNR and CDR2 FQNEAQ (reference sequence). The CDR3 DNA follows: TGTGCCAGCAGCTTCCCAGGGGGAAAAGTTTTAAGATCTGGGGCCAACGTCCTGACTTTC. Protein product: CASSFPGGKVLRSGANVLTF.

Many counts were recorded for this clonotype. The chain carries TRBV6-5 and TRBJ1-4; D is ambiguous. The CDR3 consists of 15 residues. Germline V CDR1 and CDR2: MNHEY, SVGAGI. V was pared by 8 bases and J by 0 bases, with 13 bases between. This chain's CDR3 is CASGRRKATNEKLFF. CDR3 bases: TGTGCCAGCGGTCGAAGAAAGGCAACTAATGAAAAACTGTTTTTT.

Many counts were recorded for this clonotype. This chain connects TRBV20-1 to TRBJ2-7; a possible D gene is TRBD1 (5 bases). This CDR3 region has 13 residues. Germline V gene sequence: CDR1 DFQATT, CDR2 SNEGSKA (reference sequence). Between the trimmed V and J ends, which lost 4 bases and 3 bases, there was a span of 13 bases. CDR3 residues: CSAKEQGSYEQYF. The CDR3 DNA sequence: TGCAGTGCTAAAGAGCAGGGAAGCTACGAGCAGTACTTC.

This clonotype has ten or more counts. This chain links TRBV6-2 or TRBV6-3 with TRBJ1-2, with 7 bases identical to TRBD1. Germline values: CDR1 MNHEY, CDR2 SVGEGT. This CDR3 spans 14 amino acids. J was trimmed by 2 bases and V by 6 bases; bases with no gene match: 6. The CDR3 nucleotides are TGTGCCAGCAGCCGCGGACAGGCGAACTATGGCTACACCTTC. Translation: CASSRGQANYGYTF.